Presented here are 5 T cell receptor beta chains from one specimen sequenced in a study of blood T cell repertoires in COVID-19. TCRdb keeps only in-frame clones here, not all; method: immunoSEQ multiplex PCR. The sample lists roughly 160,000 clones, around 84% occurring once. The sequenced material came from peripheral blood. These receptors were collected from a man in his fifties with active or convalescent COVID-19.

This clone was seen once. The gene calls are TRBV5-1 and TRBJ1-1, with D maybe TRBD1 (6 bases). The CDR3 loop spans 15 amino acids. V shed 1 base and J shed 6 bases, with 16 bases lying between them. The germline CDR1 and CDR2 sequences are SGHRS and YFSETQ. CDR3 DNA sequence: TGCGCCAGCAGCTTGTTGGGTGGGGGCCCCCCTGAAGCTTTCTTT. Protein: CASSLLGGGPPEAFF.

The J gene is TRBJ2-3, the V gene TRBV5-4; D not resolved. The CDR3 length is 13 residues. V lost 0 bases and J lost 4, with 6 bases in between. Germline V CDR1 and CDR2: SGHNT, YYREEE (reference sequence). CDR3 DNA: TGTGCCAGCAGCTTGGTGGGCGCAGATACGCAGTATTTT. This translates into CASSLVGADTQYF.

The genes are TRBV20-1 and TRBJ2-7, with TRBD2 matching over 10 bases. The germline CDR1 and CDR2 sequences are DFQATT and SNEGSKA (reference sequence). V lost 3 bases, J lost 0 bases, and 8 bases stayed unmatched. The CDR3 runs 16 residues. The CDR3 nucleotides are TGCAGTGCTAGTAGCCTAGCGGGAGAAAGCTCCTACGAGCAGTACTTC. Protein: CSASSLAGESSYEQYF.

Only one count was recorded for this clone. The gene calls are TRBV29-1 and TRBJ1-2, with 7 nucleotides matching TRBD1. Looked up from germline, CDR1 is SQVTM and CDR2 is ANQGSEA. V gave up 5 bases and J gave up 6 bases; unmatched junction bases: 12. The length of the CDR3 is 14 residues. For the CDR3, the DNA is TGCAGCGTTACAATAAGGACAGGATTCGATGGCTACACCTTC. Amino acids: CSVTIRTGFDGYTF.

J is TRBJ1-1 and V is TRBV5-6, with D perhaps matching TRBD1 (6 bases). Germline values: CDR1 SGHDT, CDR2 YYEEEE. Trimming cost V 0 bases and J 6 bases, with 18 bases left between them. The CDR3 totals 16 residues. This CDR3 is CASSLVSGVKLAEAFF. In DNA form, the CDR3 reads TGTGCCAGCAGCTTGGTCTCAGGGGTAAAATTGGCTGAAGCTTTCTTT.